The 29 T cell receptor beta chains in this list originate from one sample, sequenced in a study of identical twins. TCRdb re-called the 5' RACE reads with MiXCR, one entry per CDR3 protein. The table has fewer than 550,000 distinct CDR3 sequences, roughly 15% seen once. These same data were also listed under a study on yellow fever vaccine responses in identical twins.

Sequenced input: CD4+ T cells sorted from blood. These receptors all stem from a woman aged 18-35 years in good health.

This chain joins TRBV20-1 and TRBJ1-3; D possibly corresponds to TRBD1 (5 bases). The CDR3 sequence is 13 residues long. Germline V gene data show CDR1 as DFQATT and CDR2 as SNEGSKA (reference sequence). Trimming stripped 3 bases from V and 6 bases from J, with 12 bases between. DNA of the CDR3: TGCAGTGCTAGGATTGGGGGAACAAACACCATATATTTT. It translates to CSARIGGTNTIYF.

This chain links TRBV20-1 with TRBJ1-2, with D possibly TRBD1 on 6 matching bases. Trimming removed 8 bases at V and 3 bases at J, with 19 bases between. Germline values: CDR1 DFQATT, CDR2 SNEGSKA (reference sequence). The CDR3 has 14 residues. This chain's CDR3 is CSTGQTPAHYGYTF. CDR3 nucleotide sequence: TGCAGTACGGGACAAACTCCGGCTCACTATGGCTACACCTTC.

J is TRBJ2-2 and V is TRBV28; the match to TRBD2 covers 9 bases. Germline V gene sequence: CDR1 MDHEN, CDR2 SYDVKM. Germline trimming cut 10 bases from V and 2 bases from J; bases unmatched to any gene: 14. The CDR3 is made up of 17 amino acids. The chain's CDR3 is CATTGASGNPNTGELFF. In nucleotides, the CDR3 is TGTGCCACCACCGGGGCTAGCGGGAACCCCAACACCGGGGAGCTGTTTTTT.

The table lists this clonotype with a few counts. The V and J genes are TRBV2 and TRBJ2-6, with TRBD2 matching over 7 bases. Trimming at V came to 7 bases and at J to 0 bases, leaving 6 bases not matched to a gene. In germline, CDR1 is SNHLY, CDR2 FYNNEI. This CDR3 comprises 16 residues. The CDR3 region is CASNKRDNSGANVLTF. The CDR3 DNA reads TGTGCCAGCAATAAGCGGGATAACTCTGGGGCCAACGTCCTGACTTTC.

This clonotype showed up just a few times. J is TRBJ2-7 and V is TRBV4-1; no clear D. Deletions cut 0 bases from V and 2 bases from J, with 11 bases between. The CDR3 consists of 15 residues. In germline, CDR1 is MGHRA, CDR2 YSYEKL. The CDR3 DNA reads TGCGCCAGCAGCCAAGATCTAGGAAATCCCTACGAGCAGTACTTC. It yields the protein CASSQDLGNPYEQYF.

The CDR3 sequence: CASSPEMGQTYGYTF. CDR3 DNA: TGTGCCAGCTCACCAGAAATGGGACAGACCTATGGCTACACCTTC. The chain is built from TRBV18 and TRBJ1-2, with TRBD1 matching 7 bases. CDR1 and CDR2 from the germline V gene are KGHSH and LQKENI. V was clipped by 2 bases and J by 4 bases; unmatched bases: 7. This CDR3 comprises 15 residues.

In its sample, this clonotype was seen a few times. V is TRBV7-6 and J is TRBJ1-1, with 10 positions matching TRBD1. The V gene end was trimmed by 5 bases and the J gene end by 6 bases; junction bases not matched to a gene: 6. The V gene's germline CDR1 is SGHVS and CDR2 FNYEAQ. This CDR3 region has 14 residues. This chain's CDR3 is CASSPLGQGAEAFF. CDR3 DNA sequence: TGTGCCAGCAGCCCGCTCGGACAGGGGGCTGAAGCTTTCTTT.

This clonotype was seen more than once but under ten times. V and J are TRBV6-2 or TRBV6-3 and TRBJ2-7, with 7 bases that match TRBD2. Trimming at V came to 2 bases and at J to 0 bases, leaving 10 bases not matched to a gene. Germline V CDR1 and CDR2: MNHEY, SVGEGT. There are 17 residues in the CDR3. The CDR3, as DNA: TGTGCCAGCAGTTACCCAGATAAGCGGGGTTACTCCTACGAGCAGTACGTC. Its translation: CASSYPDKRGYSYEQYV.

This clonotype was counted ten times or more. The chain recombines TRBV20-1 with TRBJ2-1, with 8 positions matching TRBD2. V was pared by 0 bases and J by 16 bases, with 11 bases of the junction left unmatched. Per germline, CDR1 DFQATT and CDR2 SNEGSKA (reference sequence). There are 13 residues in the CDR3. The CDR3 region has the DNA TGCAGTGCTAGAGATCGGGAGGGTACCCGTGTTTTCTTC. Its protein is CSARDREGTRVFF.

This clonotype has more than one count but fewer than ten. The rearrangement uses TRBV29-1 and TRBJ2-3, with TRBD2 identical over 9 bases. V was pared by 3 bases and J by 2 bases, with 3 bases of the junction left unmatched. In germline, CDR1 is SQVTM, CDR2 ANQGSEA. This CDR3 has 14 residues. The CDR3 reads CSVEGLANTDTQYF. The CDR3 DNA sequence: TGCAGCGTTGAGGGACTAGCCAACACAGATACGCAGTATTTT.

This clonotype has more than one count but fewer than ten. This sequence joins TRBV3-1 and TRBJ1-3; D is ambiguous. Germline V gene sequence: CDR1 LGHDT, CDR2 YNNKEL (reference sequence). Trimming removed 2 bases from V and 4 bases from J, with 9 bases in between. The CDR3 contains 14 residues. The CDR3 spells CASSQLGRGNTIYF. CDR3 DNA sequence: TGTGCCAGCAGCCAATTGGGGAGAGGAAACACCATATATTTT.

This clonotype has only a few counts. The chain carries TRBV12-3 or TRBV12-4 and TRBJ2-3; the D is unclear. The CDR3 has 13 residues. Trimming removed 3 bases at V and 2 bases at J, with 6 bases between. CDR3 protein: CASSFLTTDTQYF. CDR3 DNA: TGTGCCAGCAGTTTCTTGACCACAGATACGCAGTATTTT.

This clonotype was recorded a few times. The chain employs TRBV28 and TRBJ2-1, with 7 bases fitting TRBD2. V gave up 5 bases and J gave up 2 bases; unmatched junction bases: 3. The CDR3 has 14 residues. Germline V gives CDR1 MDHEN, CDR2 SYDVKM. CDR3 region: CASSHGLAYNEQFF. CDR3 DNA: TGTGCCAGCAGTCATGGACTAGCCTACAATGAGCAGTTCTTC.

This clonotype has just a few counts. The chain has TRBV5-1 and TRBJ2-1; 10 bases line up with TRBD1. J was trimmed by 5 bases and V by 4 bases; bases with no gene match: 9. CDR1 and CDR2 from the germline V gene are SGHRS and YFSETQ. The CDR3 is 16 amino acids. DNA of the CDR3: TGCGCCAGCAGCCCCTCGACAGGGGGCCTAAACAATGAGCAGTTCTTC. Its protein product is CASSPSTGGLNNEQFF. The full variable domain, with the rest looked up from reference TRBV5-1 and TRBJ2-1, is KAGVTQTPRYLIKTRGQQVTLSCSPISGHRSVSWYQQTPGQGLQFLFEYFSETQRNKGNFPGRFSGRQFSNSRSEMNVSTLELGDSALYLCASSPSTGGLNNEQFFGPGTRLTVL.

This clonotype was found a few times. This chain connects TRBV21-1 to TRBJ2-4; TRBD1 is taken as the D call from the table, unchecked against the DNA. TRBV21-1 is assigned pseudogene status. This CDR3 region has 13 residues. CDR3 region: CASSRRTENIQYF. CDR3 nucleotide sequence: TGTGCCAGCAGCCGCCGGACAGAAAACATTCAGTACTTC.

This clonotype was observed a few times. The chain has TRBV28 and TRBJ1-1; D gene ambiguous. CDR1 MDHEN and CDR2 SYDVKM come from the germline V gene. The CDR3 length is 15 residues. Trimming shortened V by 2 bases and J by 2 bases, and 12 bases separated the two germline ends. CDR3 protein: CASSLERTINTEAFF. For the CDR3, the DNA is TGTGCCAGCAGTTTAGAACGGACTATCAACACTGAAGCTTTCTTT.

The sample holds a few counts of this clonotype. V gene TRBV27 combines with J gene TRBJ2-2; 12 nucleotides line up with TRBD2. This CDR3 contains 19 residues. Germline V CDR1 and CDR2: MNHEY, SMNVEV (reference sequence). V shed 3 bases and J 0 bases; nucleotides not matched to a gene: 8. CDR3 bases: TGTGCCAGCAGTTTGTCGGCTAGCGGGAGGGCCGCGAACACCGGGGAGCTGTTTTTT. Residues: CASSLSASGRAANTGELFF.

This chain links TRBV29-1 with TRBJ1-2, with 8 bases fitting TRBD1. The CDR3 contains 13 residues. In germline, CDR1 is SQVTM, CDR2 ANQGSEA. Losses at the gene ends were 3 bases for V and 8 bases for J; bases not matched to a gene: 8. CDR3 sequence: CSVEGQEVTGYTF. The CDR3 DNA reads as TGCAGCGTTGAGGGACAGGAGGTCACCGGCTACACCTTC.

The chain links TRBV9 to TRBJ2-7; D is uncertain. With 3 bases removed from V and 5 bases from J, the gap between germline ends came to 18 bases. The CDR3 sequence is 15 residues long. Germline CDR1 reads SGDLS; CDR2 reads YYNGEE. The CDR3 loop is CASSANPQGSNEQYF. As DNA, the CDR3 is TGTGCCAGCAGCGCCAACCCTCAAGGCAGCAACGAGCAGTACTTC. The full variable domain, in which reference TRBV9 and TRBJ2-7 provide the parts outside the CDR3, is DSGVTQTPKHLITATGQRVTLRCSPRSGDLSVYWYQQSLDQGLQFLIQYYNGEERAKGNILERFSAQQFPDLHSELNLSSLELGDSALYFCASSANPQGSNEQYFGPGTRLTVT.

This chain joins TRBV4-1 and TRBJ2-1; a possible D gene is TRBD1 (6 bases). V was cut by 3 bases and J by 5 bases, with 17 bases left in between. CDR1 and CDR2 from the germline V gene are MGHRA and YSYEKL. The CDR3 runs to 16 residues. The CDR3 sequence is CASSQGSGTINNEQFF. The DNA of the CDR3 is TGCGCCAGCAGCCAGGGTTCCGGGACAATAAACAATGAGCAGTTCTTC.

Ten or more counts support this clonotype. The rearrangement links TRBV24-1 to TRBJ2-3; 9 nucleotides align to TRBD2. The length of the CDR3 is 17 residues. The germline CDR1 and CDR2 sequences are KGHDR and SFDVKD. The J segment lost 3 bases and the V segment lost 3 bases, leaving 9 bases of the junction unmatched. This CDR3 reads CATSDLDESGGTDTQYF. In DNA form, the CDR3 reads TGTGCCACCAGTGATCTCGACGAGAGCGGGGGGACAGATACGCAGTATTTT.

The chain is built from TRBV3-1 and TRBJ1-1; D ambiguous. CDR3 size: 14 residues. Germline V CDR1 and CDR2: LGHDT, YNNKEL (reference sequence). V was cut by 0 bases and J by 1 base, with 6 bases left in between. Here the CDR3 DNA reads TGTGCCAGCAGCCAAGATACGGCGAACACTGAAGCTTTCTTT. Its translation: CASSQDTANTEAFF.

The chain employs TRBV10-3 and TRBJ2-1; D not certain. Per germline, CDR1 ENHRY and CDR2 SYGVKD. The CDR3 spans 16 residues. Trimming left V 0 bases short and J 1 base short, with 10 bases between. This chain's CDR3 is CAISESMVSSYNEQFF. CDR3 DNA: TGTGCCATCAGTGAGTCGATGGTGTCGTCCTACAATGAGCAGTTCTTC.

This CDR3 is CASGLGQHNEQFF. For the CDR3, the DNA is TGTGCTAGTGGCTTAGGACAGCACAATGAGCAGTTCTTC. The rearrangement links TRBV12-5 to TRBJ2-1; TRBD1 might be the D (6 bases). The CDR3 is made up of 13 amino acids. The V end was cut by 6 bases, the J end by 5 bases, with 11 bases between. Looked up from germline, CDR1 is LGHNT and CDR2 is FRNRAP.

This clonotype was counted only a few times. The chain couples TRBV20-1 to TRBJ2-7; 7 nucleotides agree with TRBD2. The V gene end was trimmed by 7 bases and the J gene end by 3 bases; junction bases not matched to a gene: 12. Germline V gives CDR1 DFQATT, CDR2 SNEGSKA (reference sequence). The CDR3 is 14 amino acids. CDR3 in amino acids: CSVHKSGVGYEQYV. The CDR3 nucleotides are TGCAGTGTCCACAAGAGCGGGGTTGGCTACGAGCAGTACGTC.

This clonotype was counted a few times. J is TRBJ1-2 and V is TRBV6-1; 8 bases fit TRBD1. This CDR3 has 14 amino acids. J lost 4 bases, V lost 5 bases, and 6 bases had no gene match. Germline V gives CDR1 MNHNS, CDR2 SASEGT. CDR3 sequence reads: CASSPGTGLYGYTF. The CDR3 DNA reads as TGTGCCAGCAGTCCCGGGACAGGACTCTATGGCTACACCTTC.

This chain uses TRBV5-4 with TRBJ1-1, with TRBD1 as a possible D gene (6 bases). Trimming pared 4 bases from V and 5 bases from J, leaving 15 bases between. The CDR3 is 14 residues long. The V gene's germline CDR1 is SGHNT and CDR2 YYREEE (reference sequence). The CDR3 sequence is CASSLLQGRTEAFF. CDR3 coding DNA: TGTGCCAGCAGCCTGTTACAGGGTAGGACTGAAGCTTTCTTT.

This clonotype was recorded a few times. The V call is TRBV6-1, the J call TRBJ2-7; a possible D gene is TRBD1 (6 bases). CDR3 length: 12 residues. Per the germline V gene, CDR1 is MNHNS and CDR2 is SASEGT. Trimming stripped 10 bases from V and 4 bases from J, with 14 bases between. The CDR3 nucleotides read TGTGCCACCCGGACAGATGCGTACGAGCAGTACGTC. This codes for CATRTDAYEQYV.

This CDR3 reads CASSEGRSEQYV. For the CDR3, the DNA is TGTGCCAGCAGTGAGGGTAGGAGCGAGCAGTACGTC. The chain employs TRBV6-1 and TRBJ2-7, with D uncertain. The CDR3 has 12 amino acids. V was pared by 3 bases and J by 6 bases, with 9 bases between. Germline CDR1 reads MNHNS; CDR2 reads SASEGT.